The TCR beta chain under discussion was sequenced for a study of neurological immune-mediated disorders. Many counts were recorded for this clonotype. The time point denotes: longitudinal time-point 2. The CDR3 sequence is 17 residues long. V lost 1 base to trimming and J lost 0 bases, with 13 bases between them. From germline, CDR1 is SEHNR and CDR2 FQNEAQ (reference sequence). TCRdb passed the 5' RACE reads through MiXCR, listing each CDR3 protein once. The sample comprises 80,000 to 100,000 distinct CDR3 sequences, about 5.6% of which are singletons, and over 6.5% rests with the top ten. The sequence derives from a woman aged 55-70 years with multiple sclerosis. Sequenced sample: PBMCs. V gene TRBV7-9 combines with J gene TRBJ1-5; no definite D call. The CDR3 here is CASSLEWGGDSNQPQHF. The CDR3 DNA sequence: TGTGCCAGCAGCTTAGAATGGGGTGGGGATAGCAATCAGCCCCAGCATTTT.